The clone carrying this T cell receptor beta chain was observed many times. Its antigen is still unknown. This CDR3 has 14 amino acids. The V gene lost 4 bases and the J gene lost 5 bases, with 14 bases spanning the gap. Germline V gives CDR1 SGHTA, CDR2 FQGNSA. TCRdb redid the calling of the reads with MiXCR, one entry per CDR3 protein. The sample holds around 100,000 distinct CDR3 sequences, 10% seen once. This sample is drawn from a study of T cell repertoires in cytomegalovirus infection. Study summary: Public signatures in TCR beta pointed to CMV infection and matching HLA type.

Study-wide results and caveats: CMV-specific HLA-C-restricted TCR beta clonotypes dominated the ex vivo response.

This clonotype was obtained from a human donor in good health (CMV status not recorded). Some clones in this sample may be carry-over from other donors' samples. The chain is built from TRBV7-2 and TRBJ1-2; D may be TRBD1 (6 bases). Material for sequencing was PBMCs, sequenced either directly or after in vitro stimulation (not recorded which). The CDR3, as DNA: TGTGCCAGCAGCTCTACCGGGACATCGTATGGCTACACCTTC. This gives the protein CASSSTGTSYGYTF.